This TCR beta chain is from a study of T cell repertoires in cytomegalovirus infection. On the study more broadly: Public TCR beta signatures indicated both CMV infection and matching HLA type.

MiXCR, run by TCRdb on the reads, gives a single entry per CDR3 protein. Of hundreds of thousands of distinct CDR3 sequences listed, approximately 25% are singletons. Sequenced: CD8+ T cells from PBMCs. The source of this sequence is a human donor in good health (CMV status not recorded). Some clones in this sample may be carry-over from other donors' samples.

CDR3 sequence (DNA): TGTGCCATCAGTGGGGACCCGGGACCCCACACAGATACGCAGTATTTT. Amino acid sequence: CAISGDPGPHTDTQYF. This chain connects TRBV10-3 to TRBJ2-3; TRBD1 or TRBD2 may be the D gene (5 bases each). V lost 4 bases to trimming and J lost 2 bases, with 16 bases between them. CDR1 and CDR2 from the germline V gene are ENHRY and SYGVKD. The CDR3 is 16 residues long.